This TCR beta chain was sequenced during a study of neurological immune-mediated disorders (dated 2019 in TCRdb). About the investigation overall: Using UMI-based sequencing, the study compared peripheral blood TCR-beta repertoires from patients with HTLV-I-associated myelopathy (HAM/TSP), patients with multiple sclerosis, and healthy controls. Alongside PBMC samples, the set of 106 TCR-beta libraries contained longitudinal samples, technical triplicates, and paired CD4+ and CD8+ T-cell subsets that had been sorted. Of the 68 subjects in the cohort, about 14 were HAM/TSP patients, some 34 were multiple sclerosis patients, and some 20 were healthy controls. General conclusions and limits of the study: No identical CDR3 amino acid sequences were found to be shared among expanded clones across subjects, suggesting that TCR-beta repertoires were private in all groups. TCR clonal expansion was highest in HAM/TSP patients and lowest in MS patients, with MS patients falling below even healthy controls.

cDNA synthesis used template-switch 5'RACE with a primer carrying a 10-nucleotide random unique molecular identifier tagging each TCR transcript. Over 180 million TCR-beta sequences, covering 15-18 subjects, were produced in each sequencing run. Total RNA was extracted with the RNeasy kit. The KAPA Real-time Library Amplification kit was used to amplify TCR-beta VDJ regions with primers for the TCR constant region and the 5'RACE anchor. Sample indexes and Illumina adaptors were added in a first PCR, and a second PCR then increased library yield. After purification with Ampure beads, the TCR product of roughly 650 bp was size-selected on a 2% E-gel SizeSelection system. Before pooling, libraries had their quality checked on a Bioanalyzer, their concentration measured with Qubit, and their quantity determined with the Kapa Library Quantification kit. Libraries were sequenced paired-end 2 x 150 bp on an Illumina HiSeq 2500. To increase sequence diversity, roughly 24-31% phiX was spiked into each library pool. The study's processing was this. Quality-filtered reads were processed with the UMI-based MiGEC pipeline, which removed over 75% of raw TCR sequences during error correction. VDJ genes were aligned to IMGT germline references, and each clonotype was defined by a unique CDR3 amino acid sequence together with V-J genes. Clonal expansion, Shannon diversity, and CDR3 relatedness (CalcPairwiseDistances, ClusterSamples) were evaluated with VDJtools, and phylogenetic trees were built with CLCbio workbench. A clone was classed as expanded if it had 8 or more unique UMIs, a cutoff based on coefficient-of-variation modelling across technical triplicates. TCRdb reworked the public reads: Q25 trimming with fastp, MiXCR clone assembly, productive beta chains retained. Rows merge per CDR3 protein into single entries with the most common DNA and genes. The V and J calls come from TCRdb's annotation, not from the publication. This sample holds some 19,000 distinct CDR3 sequences; more than 14% were observed only once. Of the sample, about 15% is held by the ten largest clones.

For the unsorted PBMC libraries, 2 million PBMCs were stored in RNAlater at -80 degrees C until RNA extraction and were used to generate the libraries. Peripheral blood was subjected to Ficoll-Hypaque density gradient centrifugation to isolate PBMCs, which were then cryopreserved in liquid nitrogen. Compared with the rest of its sample, this clonotype is medium-sized (0.01 to 0.1%). Its antigen is unknown. No much larger clone is present one base from it, and per-base qualities are unavailable. Sequencing input: PBMCs. The TCR comes from a female donor with HTLV-1-associated myelopathy (HAM/TSP).

The DNA sequence is as follows: TGTGCCAGCACAAGGGGACTAGCTTACACAGATACGCAGTATTTT. The resulting protein is CASTRGLAYTDTQYF. The rearrangement joined TRBV3-1 to TRBJ2-3, and 9 bases in between align with TRBD2. From the germline V gene (reference sequence), CDR1 is LGHDT and CDR2 is YNNKEL. Ends trimmed: V by 7 bases, J by 2 bases; bases unmatched to a gene: 7. Spanning cysteine to phenylalanine, the CDR3 consists of 15 amino acids. The retained sequence is limited to the CDR3, 45 bases, with the frame set at the first base.